This TCR beta chain was identified in a study of cytomegalovirus exposure and HLA in healthy donors. In the study overall: A prior study identified approximately 120 million unique TCR beta sequences from about 180 million T cells. Study-level findings and limits: The later analysis indicated that the majority of CMV-associated TCR beta chains appeared HLA-restricted. The study reported that TCR beta sequences accurately predicted HLA-A and HLA-B alleles in most subjects. A highly shared variant cluster was judged a likely technical artifact.

With regard to this clone: Its antigen is not identified.

It was with 60 Vbeta and 13 Jbeta primers that the PCR ran. Generated by immunoSEQ multiplex PCR, the TCRdb table keeps only in-frame clones and is missing some. The sample holds about 170,000 clones, 75% to 85% seen once. The source is a woman aged 25-40 years in good health and CMV-seropositive. Sequencing used PBMCs.

As DNA, the CDR3 is TGTGCCAGCAGCCAAGGACTAGCGGGAGGGACTAGCACAGATACGCAGTATTTT. It is translated as CASSQGLAGGTSTDTQYF. This chain connects TRBV4-2 to TRBJ2-3; 14 bases are a match to TRBD2. With V trimmed by 1 base and J by 0 bases, 3 bases remained unmatched. CDR3 length: 18 amino acids. Germline CDR1 is LGHNA and CDR2 is YNFKEQ.